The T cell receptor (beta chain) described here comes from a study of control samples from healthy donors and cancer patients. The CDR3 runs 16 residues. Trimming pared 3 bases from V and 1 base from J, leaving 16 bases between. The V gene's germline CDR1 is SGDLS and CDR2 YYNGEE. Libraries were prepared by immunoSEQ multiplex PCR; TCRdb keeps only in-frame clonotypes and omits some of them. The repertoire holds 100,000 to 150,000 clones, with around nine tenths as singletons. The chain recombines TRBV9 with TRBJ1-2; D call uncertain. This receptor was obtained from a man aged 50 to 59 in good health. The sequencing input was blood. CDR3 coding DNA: TGTGCCAGCAGCGGCAGAGCCGGAGTGAGTAACTATGGCTACACCTTC. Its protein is CASSGRAGVSNYGYTF.